The 22 T cell receptor beta chains below come from one sample, sequenced in a study of technical replicates of blood from a few donors (TCRdb year 2017). Library creation used the immunoSEQ multiplex PCR assay. TCRdb mirrors the immuneACCESS table, restricted to in-frame sequences. Some clones are absent from its copies; in checked studies, under half trace to an unresolved V gene, and the reason for the others is unknown. Present in this sample are about 74,000 clones, roughly 90% of which were seen just once. The ten most abundant clones make up roughly 0.38% of the sample. Input material: T cells isolated from PBMCs. All receptors come from a human donor in good health.

The V gene is TRBV7-2, the J gene TRBJ1-1; D is ambiguous. This CDR3 contains 14 residues. V was pared by 1 base and J by 1 base, with 7 bases between. CDR1 and CDR2 (germline): SGHTA, FQGNSA. The CDR3 DNA is TGTGCCAGCAGCTTAGTTTGGCAGAACACTGAAGCTTTCTTT. Protein product: CASSLVWQNTEAFF.

This clone has a single count. The J gene is TRBJ2-1, the V gene TRBV11-2, with D perhaps TRBD1 (6 bases). V was clipped by 4 bases and J by 8 bases, with 9 bases between them. This CDR3 region has 12 residues. Germline V gives CDR1 SGHAT, CDR2 FQNNGV. The CDR3 reads CASSSWTDEQFF. The DNA of the CDR3 is TGTGCCAGCAGCTCGTGGACAGATGAGCAGTTCTTC. The full variable domain, with the rest looked up from reference TRBV11-2 and TRBJ2-1, is EAGVAQSPRYKIIEKRQSVAFWCNPISGHATLYWYQQILGQGPKLLIQFQNNGVVDDSQLPKDRFSAERLKGVDSTLKIQPAKLEDSAVYLCASSSWTDEQFFGPGTRLTVL.

The CDR3 reads CASRQRSDRFFHQPQHF. The CDR3 DNA is TGTGCCAGCAGACAACGTTCGGACAGGTTTTTCCATCAGCCCCAGCATTTT. J is TRBJ1-5 and V is TRBV27; 7 bases map to TRBD1. Germline CDR1 is MNHEY and CDR2 is SMNVEV (reference sequence). The junction had 16 bases not matched to a gene; V was cut back by 6 bases and J by 5 bases. The CDR3 runs 17 residues.

The chain is built from TRBV21-1 and TRBJ2-7; no check of the table's D call, TRBD2, against the DNA was made. TRBV21-1 represents a pseudogene. The CDR3 has 15 residues. CDR3 sequence: CASSKVQAGVMEQYF. CDR3 DNA: TGTGCCAGCAGCAAAGTACAAGCGGGGGTGATGGAGCAGTACTTC.

V and J are TRBV30 and TRBJ1-2; a weak D match, TRBD1 (5 bases). The CDR3 is 13 amino acids. CDR1 and CDR2 (germline): GTSNPN, SVGIG (reference sequence). Trimming shortened V by 6 bases and J by 1 base, and 12 bases separated the two germline ends. The CDR3 DNA reads TGTGCCTGCAACAGGAGGGATAACTATGGCTACACCTTC. Amino acids: CACNRRDNYGYTF.

This rearrangement joins TRBV19 to TRBJ2-1; 9 positions match TRBD2. The ends lost 0 bases at V and 7 bases at J; junction bases unmatched: 7. This CDR3 is built from 16 residues. Per germline, CDR1 LNHDA and CDR2 SQIVND (reference sequence). The CDR3 loop is CASSIEGTSFQNEQFF. CDR3 DNA: TGTGCCAGTAGTATAGAAGGGACTAGCTTCCAGAATGAGCAGTTCTTC.

This chain connects TRBV11-3 to TRBJ1-4, with 7 bases identical to TRBD1. Germline trimming cut 4 bases from V and 0 bases from J; bases unmatched to any gene: 8. This CDR3 is built from 17 residues. From germline, CDR1 is SGHNT and CDR2 YENEEA. DNA for the CDR3: TGTGCCAGCAGCTATACGGGACAGACGGCAACTAATGAAAAACTGTTTTTT. It codes for CASSYTGQTATNEKLFF. The whole variable domain, filled in from reference TRBV11-3 and TRBJ1-4, reads EAGVVQSPRYKIIEKKQPVAFWCNPISGHNTLYWYLQNLGQGPELLIRYENEEAVDDSQLPKDRFSAERLKGVDSTLKIQPAELGDSAVYLCASSYTGQTATNEKLFFGSGTQLSVL.

The rearrangement links TRBV13 to TRBJ2-2; no clear D gene. Trimming cost V 5 bases and J 6 bases, with 4 bases left between them. In germline, CDR1 is PRHDT, CDR2 FYEKMQ (reference sequence). The CDR3 is 11 residues long. The CDR3 coding sequence is TGTGCCAGCAGCCCCGCCGGGGAGCTGTTTTTT. Encoded protein: CASSPAGELFF.

V is TRBV5-6 and J is TRBJ1-1; the D is unclear. The CDR3 has 15 amino acids. V lost 5 bases and J lost 1, with 15 bases in between. Germline loops: CDR1 SGHDT, CDR2 YYEEEE. The CDR3 nucleotides read TGTGCCAGCAGTTATGGATCAACAGCGAACACTGAAGCTTTCTTT. Amino acid sequence: CASSYGSTANTEAFF.

Here the CDR3 DNA reads TGCGCCAGCAGGGGACTAGCGGGAGAATACAATGAGCAGTTCTTC. Translating gives CASRGLAGEYNEQFF. The chain carries TRBV10-2 and TRBJ2-1, with 14 nucleotides matching TRBD2. The CDR3 is 15 amino acids. Trimming cost V 6 bases and J 4 bases; bases outside gene matches: 2. Germline loops: CDR1 WSHSY, CDR2 SAAADI.

V and J are TRBV4-2 and TRBJ2-7; D may be TRBD2 (7 bases). V shed 0 bases and J shed 7 bases, with 13 bases lying between them. There are 14 residues in the CDR3. From germline, CDR1 is LGHNA and CDR2 YNFKEQ. The CDR3 loop reads CASSQEGGAEEQYF. For the CDR3, the DNA is TGTGCCAGCAGCCAAGAGGGGGGGGCTGAGGAGCAGTACTTC.

This chain links TRBV30 with TRBJ2-5; perhaps TRBD2 as D (6 bases). Looked up from germline, CDR1 is GTSNPN and CDR2 is SVGIG (reference sequence). CDR3 size: 12 residues. V lost 4 bases and J lost 5, with 11 bases in between. CDR3 amino acids: CAWTTTRETQYF. The CDR3 bases are TGTGCCTGGACCACGACTAGGGAGACCCAGTACTTC. The full variable domain, rest sourced from reference TRBV30 and TRBJ2-5, is SQTIHQWPATLVQPVGSPLSLECTVEGTSNPNLYWYRQAAGRGLQLLFYSVGIGQISSEVPQNLSASRPQDRQFILSSKKLLLSDSGFYLCAWTTTRETQYFGPGTRLLVL.

The chain links TRBV14 to TRBJ1-1; no clear D. Germline-derived CDR1 and CDR2 are SGHDN and FVKESK. The CDR3 has 11 amino acids. The ends were cut back, 5 bases at V and 7 bases at J, with 8 bases in the middle. Here the CDR3 DNA reads TGTGCCAGCAGCATTGCAGTTGAAGCTTTCTTT. This gives the protein CASSIAVEAFF.

This clone was observed a few times. The CDR3 spells CATSRDQNTEAFF. CDR3 DNA sequence: TGTGCCACCAGCAGAGATCAGAACACTGAAGCTTTCTTT. The chain links TRBV15 to TRBJ1-1; D is unclear. Trimming left V 0 bases short and J 1 base short, with 3 bases between. This CDR3 comprises 13 residues. The germline gives CDR1 LNHNV, CDR2 YYDKDF (reference sequence).

The chain combines TRBV7-3 with TRBJ2-3, with 10 bases identical to TRBD2. The germline V gene has CDR1 SGHTA and CDR2 FQGTGA. The ends lost 5 bases at V and 4 bases at J; junction bases unmatched: 9. There are 16 residues in the CDR3. This CDR3 is CASSHPSGRGADTQYF. The CDR3, as DNA: TGTGCCAGCAGCCACCCCAGCGGGAGGGGGGCAGATACGCAGTATTTT.

This clone was detected only once. The chain uses TRBV7-2 and TRBJ2-1; the D gene is possibly TRBD2 (5 bases). Trimming left V 2 bases short and J 14 bases short, with 13 bases between. Germline lookup yields CDR1 SGHTA and CDR2 FQGNSA. The CDR3 has 12 residues. The CDR3 coding sequence is TGTGCCAGCAGCTTATATCTGGAGGAAGAGTTCTTC. This sequence encodes CASSLYLEEEFF.

This chain links TRBV30 with TRBJ1-2, with TRBD1 identical over 11 bases. This CDR3 is 15 amino acids long. In germline, CDR1 is GTSNPN, CDR2 SVGIG (reference sequence). Trimming cost V 4 bases and J 6 bases; bases outside gene matches: 10. CDR3 in DNA: TGTGCCTGGACTATAAGGTGGACAGGGGGCGATGGCTACACCTTC. It is translated as CAWTIRWTGGDGYTF.

This chain joins TRBV28 and TRBJ2-1, with 10 positions matching TRBD2. V gave up 5 bases and J gave up 4 bases; unmatched junction bases: 26. Germline V gene data show CDR1 as MDHEN and CDR2 as SYDVKM. The CDR3 totals 22 residues. In DNA form, the CDR3 reads TGTGCCAGCAGTCTTCCCCCCGGCCTACTAGGGTCTAGCGGGAGTTTTTACAATGAGCAGTTCTTC. This gives the protein CASSLPPGLLGSSGSFYNEQFF. Full variable domain (outside the CDR3, taken from reference TRBV28 and TRBJ2-1): DVKVTQSSRYLVKRTGEKVFLECVQDMDHENMFWYRQDPGLGLRLIYFSYDVKMKEKGDIPEGYSVSREKKERFSLILESASTNQTSMYLCASSLPPGLLGSSGSFYNEQFFGPGTRLTVL.

The chain couples TRBV6-5 to TRBJ2-7; 10 bases agree with TRBD2. The J segment lost 3 bases and the V segment lost 2 bases, leaving 1 base of the junction unmatched. CDR3 length equals 14 residues. Germline CDR1 is MNHEY and CDR2 is SVGAGI. The CDR3 DNA sequence: TGTGCCAGCAGTTACGGACTAGCGGACTACGAGCAGTACTTC. Translated, it gives CASSYGLADYEQYF.

This clone was counted between two and nine times. The chain couples TRBV25-1 to TRBJ2-2; no firm D call. This CDR3 comprises 11 residues. Germline V gives CDR1 MGHDK, CDR2 SYGVNS. V lost 10 bases to trimming and J lost 6 bases, with 9 bases between them. CDR3 protein: CAIEGAGELFF. CDR3 bases: TGTGCCATCGAAGGAGCCGGGGAGCTGTTTTTT.

The genes are TRBV5-1 and TRBJ2-1, with no clear D. CDR1 and CDR2 from the germline V gene are SGHRS and YFSETQ. V gave up 0 bases and J gave up 8 bases, with 12 bases separating them. This CDR3 is built from 14 residues. The CDR3, as DNA: TGCGCCAGCAGCTTGGCGGGTGCGATCGATGAGCAGTTCTTC. Translated, it gives CASSLAGAIDEQFF.

DNA of the CDR3: TGTGCCAGGGGGACAGTGATCTATGGCTACACCTTC. The encoded protein is CARGTVIYGYTF. The V call is TRBV2, the J call TRBJ1-2, with TRBD1 matching over 7 bases. With 9 bases clipped from V and 4 bases from J, the junction kept 5 bases outside the gene matches. The germline gives CDR1 SNHLY, CDR2 FYNNEI. This CDR3 is 12 amino acids long.